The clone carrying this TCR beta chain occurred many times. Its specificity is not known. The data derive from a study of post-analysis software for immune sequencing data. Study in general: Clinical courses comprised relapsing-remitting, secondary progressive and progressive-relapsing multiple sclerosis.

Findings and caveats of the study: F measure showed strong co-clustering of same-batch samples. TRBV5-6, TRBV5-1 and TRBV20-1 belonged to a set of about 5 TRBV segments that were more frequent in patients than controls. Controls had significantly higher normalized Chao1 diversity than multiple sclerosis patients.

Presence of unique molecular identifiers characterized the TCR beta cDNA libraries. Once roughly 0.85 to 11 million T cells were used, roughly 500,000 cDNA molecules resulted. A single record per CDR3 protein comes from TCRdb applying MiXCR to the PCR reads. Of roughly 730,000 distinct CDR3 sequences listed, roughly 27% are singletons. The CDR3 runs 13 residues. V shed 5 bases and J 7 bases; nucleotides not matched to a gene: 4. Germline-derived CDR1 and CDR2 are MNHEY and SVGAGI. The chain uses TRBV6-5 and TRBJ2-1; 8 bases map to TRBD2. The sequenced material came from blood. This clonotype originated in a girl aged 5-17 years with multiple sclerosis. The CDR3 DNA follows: TGTGCCAGCAGTCCGGGAGGGCCGAATGAGCAGTTCTTC. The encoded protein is CASSPGGPNEQFF.